Listed below are T cell receptor beta chains from one sample, sequenced in a study of blood T cell repertoires in COVID-19. Produced via immunoSEQ multiplex PCR; TCRdb's table is partial and in-frame only. The table has about 220,000 clones, more than 85% seen once. The sequenced sample was peripheral blood. These receptors were obtained from a man between 35 and 55 years old with active or convalescent COVID-19. Each CDR3 is given without its conserved first and last residue. Part of the rows lack a size; the others show once, few, many or a class for expanded clones.

abundance,j_gene,len,v_gene,CDR3aa
NA,TRBJ2-7,10,TRBV24-1,ATAGSSYEQY
NA,TRBJ1-1,12,TRBV5-1,ASSIFQGNTEAF
NA,TRBJ1-1,13,TRBV5-1,ASSDGQGFNTEAF
NA,TRBJ1-3,15,TRBV5-1,ASSDLRQGGSGNTIY
NA,TRBJ1-1,13,TRBV2,ASSAERGRGTEAF
NA,TRBJ2-7,13,TRBV5-4,ASSLETGGYHEQY
NA,TRBJ2-7,11,TRBV6-5,ASSSTGYGEQY
NA,TRBJ1-6,11,TRBV6-5,ASSRGYNSPLH
NA,TRBJ1-4,13,TRBV5-4,ASSSNRGLSEKLF
NA,TRBJ2-1,11,TRBV11-1,ASSFGSYNEQF
NA,TRBJ2-7,12,TRBV27,ASKVAGVSYEQY
NA,TRBJ2-7,13,TRBV27,ASRGIGTGSYEQY
once,TRBJ2-1,16,TRBV9,ASSVGAIAGALGNEQF
NA,TRBJ1-3,15,TRBV3-1/TRBV3-2,ASSPNLGRSSGNTIY
few,TRBJ2-1,14,TRBV18,ASSPTRGRPNGEQF
NA,TRBJ2-7,11,TRBV24-1,ATSDQGGYEQY
NA,TRBJ1-2,12,TRBV29-1,SVEAGQASYGYT
NA,TRBJ1-2,13,TRBV28,ASSLDRAPAYGYT
NA,TRBJ1-6,11,TRBV5-1,ASGTGDDSPLH
NA,TRBJ2-7,12,TRBV29-1,SVESGTGAYEQY